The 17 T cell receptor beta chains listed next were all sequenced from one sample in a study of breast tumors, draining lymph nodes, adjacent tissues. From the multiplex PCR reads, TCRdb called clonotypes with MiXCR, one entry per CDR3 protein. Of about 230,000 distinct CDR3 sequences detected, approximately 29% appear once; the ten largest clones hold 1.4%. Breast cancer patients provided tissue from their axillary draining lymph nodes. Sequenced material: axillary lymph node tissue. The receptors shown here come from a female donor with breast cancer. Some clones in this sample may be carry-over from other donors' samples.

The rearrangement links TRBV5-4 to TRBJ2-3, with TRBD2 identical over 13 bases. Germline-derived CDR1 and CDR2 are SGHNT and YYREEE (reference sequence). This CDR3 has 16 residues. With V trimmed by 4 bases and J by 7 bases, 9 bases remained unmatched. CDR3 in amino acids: CASSAGTSGTTNTQYF. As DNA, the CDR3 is TGTGCCAGCAGCGCCGGGACTAGCGGGACTACAAATACGCAGTATTTT.

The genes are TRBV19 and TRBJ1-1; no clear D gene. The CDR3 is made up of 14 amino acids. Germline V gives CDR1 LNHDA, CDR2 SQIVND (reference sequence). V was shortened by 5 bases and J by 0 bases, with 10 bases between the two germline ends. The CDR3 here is CASSAQQVNTEAFF. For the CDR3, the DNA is TGTGCCAGTAGTGCCCAACAAGTGAACACTGAAGCTTTCTTT. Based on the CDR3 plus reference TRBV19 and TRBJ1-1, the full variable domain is DGGITQSPKYLFRKEGQNVTLSCEQNLNHDAMYWYRQDPGQGLRLIYYSQIVNDFQKGDIAEGYSVSREKKESFPLTVTSAQKNPTAFYLCASSAQQVNTEAFFGQGTRLTVV.

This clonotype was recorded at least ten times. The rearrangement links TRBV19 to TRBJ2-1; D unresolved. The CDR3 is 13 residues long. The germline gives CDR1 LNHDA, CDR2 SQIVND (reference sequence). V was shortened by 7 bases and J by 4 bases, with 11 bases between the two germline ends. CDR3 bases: TGTGCCAGTACCCCAGACCCGTACAATGAGCAGTTCTTC. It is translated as CASTPDPYNEQFF.

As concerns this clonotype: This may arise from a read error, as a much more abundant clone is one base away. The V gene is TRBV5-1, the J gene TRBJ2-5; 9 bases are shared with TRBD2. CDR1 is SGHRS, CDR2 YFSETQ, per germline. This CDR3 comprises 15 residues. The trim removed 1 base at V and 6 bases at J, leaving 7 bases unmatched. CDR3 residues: CASSLLAGFMQTQYF. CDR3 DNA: TGCGCCAGCAGCTTGCTAGCGGGGTTTATGCAGACCCAGTACTTC.

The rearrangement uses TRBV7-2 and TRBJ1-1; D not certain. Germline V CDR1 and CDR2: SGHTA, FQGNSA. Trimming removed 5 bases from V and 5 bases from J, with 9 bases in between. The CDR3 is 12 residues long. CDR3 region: CASSADETEAFF. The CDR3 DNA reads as TGTGCCAGCAGCGCTGATGAGACTGAAGCTTTCTTT.

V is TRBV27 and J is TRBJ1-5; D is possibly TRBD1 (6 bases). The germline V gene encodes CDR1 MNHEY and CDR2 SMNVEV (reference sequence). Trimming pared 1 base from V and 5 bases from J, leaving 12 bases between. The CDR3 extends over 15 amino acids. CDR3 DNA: TGTGCCAGCAGTTTATTGGGGGGGCTCCATCAGCCCCAGCATTTT. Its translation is CASSLLGGLHQPQHF.

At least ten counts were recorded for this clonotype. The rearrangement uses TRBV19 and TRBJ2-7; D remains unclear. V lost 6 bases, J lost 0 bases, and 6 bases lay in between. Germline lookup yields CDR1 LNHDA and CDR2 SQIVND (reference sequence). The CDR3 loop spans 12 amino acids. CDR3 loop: CASRGSSYEQYF. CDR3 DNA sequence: TGTGCCAGTAGGGGCAGCTCCTACGAGCAGTACTTC.

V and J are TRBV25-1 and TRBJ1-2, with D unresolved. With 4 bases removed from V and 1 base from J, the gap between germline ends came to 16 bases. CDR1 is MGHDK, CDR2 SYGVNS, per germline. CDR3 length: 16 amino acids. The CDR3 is CASSAIGSRLNYGYTF. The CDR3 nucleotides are TGTGCCAGCAGTGCTATCGGGTCTCGCCTTAACTATGGCTACACCTTC.

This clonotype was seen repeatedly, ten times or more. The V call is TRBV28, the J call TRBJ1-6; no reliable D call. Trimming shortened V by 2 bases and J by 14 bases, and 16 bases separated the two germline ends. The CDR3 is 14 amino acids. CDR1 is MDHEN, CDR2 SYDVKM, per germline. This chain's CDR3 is CASSLGLEAWTLHF. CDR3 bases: TGTGCCAGCAGTTTAGGCCTTGAGGCCTGGACCCTCCACTTT.

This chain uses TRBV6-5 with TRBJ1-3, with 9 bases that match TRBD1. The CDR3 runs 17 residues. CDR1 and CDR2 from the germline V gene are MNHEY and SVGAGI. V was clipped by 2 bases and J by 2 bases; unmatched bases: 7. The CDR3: CASSYTVQGATGNTIYF. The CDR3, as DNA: TGTGCCAGCAGTTACACGGTACAGGGGGCTACTGGAAACACCATATATTTT.

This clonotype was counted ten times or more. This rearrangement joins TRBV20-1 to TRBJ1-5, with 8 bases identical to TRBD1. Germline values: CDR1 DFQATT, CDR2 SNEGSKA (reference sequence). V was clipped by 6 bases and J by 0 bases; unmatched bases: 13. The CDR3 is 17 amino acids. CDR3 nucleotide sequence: TGCAGTGCCCCCCGGGACAGGATACCTTATAGCAATCAGCCCCAGCATTTT. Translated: CSAPRDRIPYSNQPQHF.

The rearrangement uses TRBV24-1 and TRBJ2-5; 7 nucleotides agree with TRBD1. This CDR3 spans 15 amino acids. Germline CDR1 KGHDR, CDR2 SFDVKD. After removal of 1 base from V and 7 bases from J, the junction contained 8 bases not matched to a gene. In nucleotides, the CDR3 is TGTGCCACCAGTGATTTTGGCAGGGGGTACCGGACCCAGTACTTC. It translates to CATSDFGRGYRTQYF.

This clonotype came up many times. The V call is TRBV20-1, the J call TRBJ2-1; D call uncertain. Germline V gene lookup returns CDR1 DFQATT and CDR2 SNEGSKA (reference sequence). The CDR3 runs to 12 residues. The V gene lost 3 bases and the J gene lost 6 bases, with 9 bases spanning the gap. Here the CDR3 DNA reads TGCAGTGCTAGGGGAAACCGCAATGAGCAGTTCTTC. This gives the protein CSARGNRNEQFF.

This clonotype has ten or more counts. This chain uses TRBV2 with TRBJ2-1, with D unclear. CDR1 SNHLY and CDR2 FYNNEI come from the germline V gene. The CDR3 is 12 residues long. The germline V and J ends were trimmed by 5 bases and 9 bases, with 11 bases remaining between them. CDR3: CASSTGELEQFF. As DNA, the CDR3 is TGTGCCAGCAGTACTGGAGAGCTTGAGCAGTTCTTC.

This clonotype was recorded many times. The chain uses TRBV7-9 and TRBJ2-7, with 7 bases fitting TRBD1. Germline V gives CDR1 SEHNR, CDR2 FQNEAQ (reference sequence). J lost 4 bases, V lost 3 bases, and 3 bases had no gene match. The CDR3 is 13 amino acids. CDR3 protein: CASSFGQAYEQYF. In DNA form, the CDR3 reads TGTGCCAGCAGCTTCGGACAGGCGTACGAGCAGTACTTC.

CDR3 sequence (DNA): TGTGCCAGCAGTTTGGACTCCCTGGGCTCCTACGAGCAGTACTTC. It specifies CASSLDSLGSYEQYF. The chain combines TRBV7-9 with TRBJ2-7, with D maybe TRBD2 (5 bases). V was clipped by 6 bases and J by 0 bases, with 15 bases between them. The CDR3 is 15 amino acids. Germline values: CDR1 SEHNR, CDR2 FQNEAQ (reference sequence).

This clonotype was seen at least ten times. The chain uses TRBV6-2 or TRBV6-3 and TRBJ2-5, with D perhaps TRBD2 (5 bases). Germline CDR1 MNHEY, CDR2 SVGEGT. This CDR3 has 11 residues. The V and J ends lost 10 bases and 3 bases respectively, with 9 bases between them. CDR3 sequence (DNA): TGTGCCACCTCCGGGAAAGAGACCCAGTACTTC. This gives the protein CATSGKETQYF.